This T cell receptor beta chain was recorded in a study of PD-1 blockade in classical Hodgkin lymphoma. The time point here: cycle 4 day 1 (C4D1), after less than 7 weeks of nivolumab. All patients experienced relapse after autologous stem cell transplantation, and brentuximab vedotin exposure was variable. Data came from immunoSEQ multiplex PCR; TCRdb stores just in-frame clones and leaves some out. The sample lists 96,000 or so clones; 90% to 95% were seen once. Trimming removed 5 bases from V and 2 bases from J, with 2 bases in between. This CDR3 spans 10 amino acids. The germline V gene has CDR1 SQVTM and CDR2 ANQGSEA.

This TCR came from a human donor with classical Hodgkin lymphoma. Specimen: peripheral blood mononuclear cells (PBMCs), collected before the fourth cycle of nivolumab. This chain connects TRBV29-1 to TRBJ2-3; no definite D call. The CDR3 nucleotides are TGCAGCGTTTTCACAGATACGCAGTATTTT. Its translation: CSVFTDTQYF.